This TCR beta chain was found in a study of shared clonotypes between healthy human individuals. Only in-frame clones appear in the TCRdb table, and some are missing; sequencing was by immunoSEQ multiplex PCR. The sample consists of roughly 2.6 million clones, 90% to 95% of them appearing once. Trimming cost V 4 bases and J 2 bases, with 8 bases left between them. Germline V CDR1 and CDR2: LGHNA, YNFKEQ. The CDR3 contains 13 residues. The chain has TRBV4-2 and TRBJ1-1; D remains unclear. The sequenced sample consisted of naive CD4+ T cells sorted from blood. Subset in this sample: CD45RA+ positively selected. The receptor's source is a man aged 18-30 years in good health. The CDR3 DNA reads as TGTGCCAGCAGCCGGACGGAAAACACTGAAGCTTTCTTT. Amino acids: CASSRTENTEAFF.